This paragraph covers one TCR beta chain sequence. Its antigen remains unidentified. Time point noted: newly diagnosed GD, antithyroid drugs for less than 3 months. PBMCs provided the RNA from which the TCR library was made. Into tubes containing EDTA, approximately 9.4 milliliters of peripheral blood were drawn. Arm-PCR with iRepertoire HTBI primers amplified the CDR3 regions for these TCR beta libraries. TCRdb reanalysed the multiplex PCR reads using MiXCR and keeps one entry per CDR3 protein. The sample has hundreds of thousands of distinct CDR3 sequences; more than 15% are singletons. The data were taken from a study of regulatory T cells in long-lasting Graves disease. The CDR3 has 13 amino acids. The germline CDR1 and CDR2 sequences are SNHLY and FYNNEI. Trimming cost V 10 bases and J 5 bases, with 17 bases left between them. The study, taken as a whole, reports: Possibly, accuracy suffered from the small sample size.

In addition, the sample was reused for a study of T cells in Graves' hyperthyroidism and ophthalmopathy. That source notes: Newly diagnosed patients aged 18 to 65 had hyperthyroidism of under 2 months' duration. The diagnoses drew upon clinical symptoms, serum thyroxine and TRAb, thyroid ultrasound and orbital computed tomography.

The source is a middle-aged woman with Graves disease. V usage is TRBV2 and J usage is TRBJ2-5; D might be TRBD2 (5 bases). Sequenced here: peripheral blood mononuclear cells (PBMCs), sampled at new diagnosis, from a patient treated with antithyroid drugs. The CDR3 sequence: CATLPEVGETQYF. The DNA of the CDR3 is TGTGCCACCCTGCCGGAGGTGGGGGAGACCCAGTACTTC.